This T cell receptor beta chain derives from a study of OX40 agonist ivuxolimab in advanced cancers. Study-level points and caveats: By week 6 at 0.1 to 3.0 mg/kg, blood CD4+ and CD8+ T cells had expanded clonally.

The V gene's germline CDR1 is SGHDT and CDR2 YYEEEE. V was cut by 4 bases and J by 2 bases, with 12 bases left in between. This CDR3 comprises 14 residues. Measured with immunoSEQ multiplex PCR; TCRdb has only the in-frame clones, and not every one. The repertoire holds 90,000 to 100,000 clones, with around 96% as singletons. In regard to this clone: Its antigen is undetermined.

The specimen comprised CD4+ or CD8+ T cells sorted from blood, sampled in a trial of the OX40 agonist ivuxolimab. This clonotype was sampled from an adult with an advanced solid tumor such as melanoma, head and neck, liver or kidney cancer. This chain uses TRBV5-6 with TRBJ2-5, with D perhaps assigned TRBD1 or TRBD2 (5 bases each). CDR3 nucleotides: TGTGCCAGCAGCAATGGGGGTAGACAAGAGACCCAGTACTTC. This gives the protein CASSNGGRQETQYF.